The 4 T cell receptor beta chains given below trace back to one sample, sequenced in a study of blood T cell repertoires in COVID-19 (TCRdb year 2020). Library method: the immunoSEQ multiplex PCR assay. TCRdb carries this immuneACCESS record with in-frame sequences only. Its versions omit some clonotypes, under half of them owing to an unresolved V gene in the studies checked, with the rest unexplained. In all, the sample holds under 450,000 clones, and about 87% of those were seen once. 10% to 15% of the sample is held by the ten biggest clonotypes. Sequences were obtained from peripheral blood. These receptors came from a woman aged 45-65 years with COVID-19, enrolled during active disease.

This CDR3 is CAWSPPGGARETQYF. CDR3 bases: TGTGCCTGGAGCCCACCCGGGGGGGCCCGAGAGACCCAGTACTTC. The chain is built from TRBV30 and TRBJ2-5; TRBD2 aligns across 8 bases. This CDR3 region has 15 residues. Germline loops: CDR1 GTSNPN, CDR2 SVGIG (reference sequence). The V and J ends lost 3 bases and 4 bases, in that order; junction bases with no gene match: 10.

V is TRBV19 and J is TRBJ1-2, with 10 bases lining up with TRBD1. The CDR3 is 16 amino acids. V gave up 6 bases and J gave up 4 bases; unmatched junction bases: 11. Germline V gives CDR1 LNHDA, CDR2 SQIVND (reference sequence). The CDR3 nucleotides read TGTGCCAGTAGACCGGGACAGGGGTCCCCCTCCTATGGCTACACCTTC. Translating gives CASRPGQGSPSYGYTF.

CDR3 in amino acids: CASSSMTGLSSPLHF. The CDR3 nucleotides are TGTGCCAGCAGTTCGATGACAGGGCTAAGTTCACCCCTCCACTTT. The chain couples TRBV27 to TRBJ1-6; 7 bases map to TRBD1. Germline CDR1 is MNHEY and CDR2 is SMNVEV (reference sequence). CDR3 size: 15 residues. With V trimmed by 4 bases and J by 9 bases, 9 bases remained unmatched.

The rearrangement uses TRBV6-5 and TRBJ1-1, with TRBD1 as a possible D gene (5 bases). From germline, CDR1 is MNHEY and CDR2 SVGAGI. V was clipped by 6 bases and J by 1 base, with 9 bases between them. The CDR3 consists of 13 residues. The CDR3 loop reads CASSATGNTEAFF. The CDR3 nucleotides are TGTGCCAGCAGCGCCACAGGGAACACTGAAGCTTTCTTT.